This TCR beta chain was identified in a study of blood T cell repertoires in COVID-19. As for the study in general: In each case, the material was cDNA or gDNA derived from T cells, B-cell-depleted T cells, or PBMCs.

Data came from immunoSEQ multiplex PCR; TCRdb stores just in-frame clones and leaves some out. The repertoire holds roughly 250,000 clones, with about 80% as singletons. The CDR3 sequence is 15 residues long. Germline V lookup: CDR1 GTSNPN, CDR2 SVGIG (reference sequence). The ends lost 4 bases at V and 5 bases at J; junction bases unmatched: 12. This chain links TRBV30 with TRBJ2-5; the match to TRBD2 covers 8 bases. The sequence was collected from a woman of 80 years or more with acute or convalescent COVID-19. Material: peripheral blood. This CDR3 reads CAWNQRGGARETQYF. For the CDR3, the DNA is TGTGCCTGGAACCAACGGGGGGGGGCTAGGGAGACCCAGTACTTC.